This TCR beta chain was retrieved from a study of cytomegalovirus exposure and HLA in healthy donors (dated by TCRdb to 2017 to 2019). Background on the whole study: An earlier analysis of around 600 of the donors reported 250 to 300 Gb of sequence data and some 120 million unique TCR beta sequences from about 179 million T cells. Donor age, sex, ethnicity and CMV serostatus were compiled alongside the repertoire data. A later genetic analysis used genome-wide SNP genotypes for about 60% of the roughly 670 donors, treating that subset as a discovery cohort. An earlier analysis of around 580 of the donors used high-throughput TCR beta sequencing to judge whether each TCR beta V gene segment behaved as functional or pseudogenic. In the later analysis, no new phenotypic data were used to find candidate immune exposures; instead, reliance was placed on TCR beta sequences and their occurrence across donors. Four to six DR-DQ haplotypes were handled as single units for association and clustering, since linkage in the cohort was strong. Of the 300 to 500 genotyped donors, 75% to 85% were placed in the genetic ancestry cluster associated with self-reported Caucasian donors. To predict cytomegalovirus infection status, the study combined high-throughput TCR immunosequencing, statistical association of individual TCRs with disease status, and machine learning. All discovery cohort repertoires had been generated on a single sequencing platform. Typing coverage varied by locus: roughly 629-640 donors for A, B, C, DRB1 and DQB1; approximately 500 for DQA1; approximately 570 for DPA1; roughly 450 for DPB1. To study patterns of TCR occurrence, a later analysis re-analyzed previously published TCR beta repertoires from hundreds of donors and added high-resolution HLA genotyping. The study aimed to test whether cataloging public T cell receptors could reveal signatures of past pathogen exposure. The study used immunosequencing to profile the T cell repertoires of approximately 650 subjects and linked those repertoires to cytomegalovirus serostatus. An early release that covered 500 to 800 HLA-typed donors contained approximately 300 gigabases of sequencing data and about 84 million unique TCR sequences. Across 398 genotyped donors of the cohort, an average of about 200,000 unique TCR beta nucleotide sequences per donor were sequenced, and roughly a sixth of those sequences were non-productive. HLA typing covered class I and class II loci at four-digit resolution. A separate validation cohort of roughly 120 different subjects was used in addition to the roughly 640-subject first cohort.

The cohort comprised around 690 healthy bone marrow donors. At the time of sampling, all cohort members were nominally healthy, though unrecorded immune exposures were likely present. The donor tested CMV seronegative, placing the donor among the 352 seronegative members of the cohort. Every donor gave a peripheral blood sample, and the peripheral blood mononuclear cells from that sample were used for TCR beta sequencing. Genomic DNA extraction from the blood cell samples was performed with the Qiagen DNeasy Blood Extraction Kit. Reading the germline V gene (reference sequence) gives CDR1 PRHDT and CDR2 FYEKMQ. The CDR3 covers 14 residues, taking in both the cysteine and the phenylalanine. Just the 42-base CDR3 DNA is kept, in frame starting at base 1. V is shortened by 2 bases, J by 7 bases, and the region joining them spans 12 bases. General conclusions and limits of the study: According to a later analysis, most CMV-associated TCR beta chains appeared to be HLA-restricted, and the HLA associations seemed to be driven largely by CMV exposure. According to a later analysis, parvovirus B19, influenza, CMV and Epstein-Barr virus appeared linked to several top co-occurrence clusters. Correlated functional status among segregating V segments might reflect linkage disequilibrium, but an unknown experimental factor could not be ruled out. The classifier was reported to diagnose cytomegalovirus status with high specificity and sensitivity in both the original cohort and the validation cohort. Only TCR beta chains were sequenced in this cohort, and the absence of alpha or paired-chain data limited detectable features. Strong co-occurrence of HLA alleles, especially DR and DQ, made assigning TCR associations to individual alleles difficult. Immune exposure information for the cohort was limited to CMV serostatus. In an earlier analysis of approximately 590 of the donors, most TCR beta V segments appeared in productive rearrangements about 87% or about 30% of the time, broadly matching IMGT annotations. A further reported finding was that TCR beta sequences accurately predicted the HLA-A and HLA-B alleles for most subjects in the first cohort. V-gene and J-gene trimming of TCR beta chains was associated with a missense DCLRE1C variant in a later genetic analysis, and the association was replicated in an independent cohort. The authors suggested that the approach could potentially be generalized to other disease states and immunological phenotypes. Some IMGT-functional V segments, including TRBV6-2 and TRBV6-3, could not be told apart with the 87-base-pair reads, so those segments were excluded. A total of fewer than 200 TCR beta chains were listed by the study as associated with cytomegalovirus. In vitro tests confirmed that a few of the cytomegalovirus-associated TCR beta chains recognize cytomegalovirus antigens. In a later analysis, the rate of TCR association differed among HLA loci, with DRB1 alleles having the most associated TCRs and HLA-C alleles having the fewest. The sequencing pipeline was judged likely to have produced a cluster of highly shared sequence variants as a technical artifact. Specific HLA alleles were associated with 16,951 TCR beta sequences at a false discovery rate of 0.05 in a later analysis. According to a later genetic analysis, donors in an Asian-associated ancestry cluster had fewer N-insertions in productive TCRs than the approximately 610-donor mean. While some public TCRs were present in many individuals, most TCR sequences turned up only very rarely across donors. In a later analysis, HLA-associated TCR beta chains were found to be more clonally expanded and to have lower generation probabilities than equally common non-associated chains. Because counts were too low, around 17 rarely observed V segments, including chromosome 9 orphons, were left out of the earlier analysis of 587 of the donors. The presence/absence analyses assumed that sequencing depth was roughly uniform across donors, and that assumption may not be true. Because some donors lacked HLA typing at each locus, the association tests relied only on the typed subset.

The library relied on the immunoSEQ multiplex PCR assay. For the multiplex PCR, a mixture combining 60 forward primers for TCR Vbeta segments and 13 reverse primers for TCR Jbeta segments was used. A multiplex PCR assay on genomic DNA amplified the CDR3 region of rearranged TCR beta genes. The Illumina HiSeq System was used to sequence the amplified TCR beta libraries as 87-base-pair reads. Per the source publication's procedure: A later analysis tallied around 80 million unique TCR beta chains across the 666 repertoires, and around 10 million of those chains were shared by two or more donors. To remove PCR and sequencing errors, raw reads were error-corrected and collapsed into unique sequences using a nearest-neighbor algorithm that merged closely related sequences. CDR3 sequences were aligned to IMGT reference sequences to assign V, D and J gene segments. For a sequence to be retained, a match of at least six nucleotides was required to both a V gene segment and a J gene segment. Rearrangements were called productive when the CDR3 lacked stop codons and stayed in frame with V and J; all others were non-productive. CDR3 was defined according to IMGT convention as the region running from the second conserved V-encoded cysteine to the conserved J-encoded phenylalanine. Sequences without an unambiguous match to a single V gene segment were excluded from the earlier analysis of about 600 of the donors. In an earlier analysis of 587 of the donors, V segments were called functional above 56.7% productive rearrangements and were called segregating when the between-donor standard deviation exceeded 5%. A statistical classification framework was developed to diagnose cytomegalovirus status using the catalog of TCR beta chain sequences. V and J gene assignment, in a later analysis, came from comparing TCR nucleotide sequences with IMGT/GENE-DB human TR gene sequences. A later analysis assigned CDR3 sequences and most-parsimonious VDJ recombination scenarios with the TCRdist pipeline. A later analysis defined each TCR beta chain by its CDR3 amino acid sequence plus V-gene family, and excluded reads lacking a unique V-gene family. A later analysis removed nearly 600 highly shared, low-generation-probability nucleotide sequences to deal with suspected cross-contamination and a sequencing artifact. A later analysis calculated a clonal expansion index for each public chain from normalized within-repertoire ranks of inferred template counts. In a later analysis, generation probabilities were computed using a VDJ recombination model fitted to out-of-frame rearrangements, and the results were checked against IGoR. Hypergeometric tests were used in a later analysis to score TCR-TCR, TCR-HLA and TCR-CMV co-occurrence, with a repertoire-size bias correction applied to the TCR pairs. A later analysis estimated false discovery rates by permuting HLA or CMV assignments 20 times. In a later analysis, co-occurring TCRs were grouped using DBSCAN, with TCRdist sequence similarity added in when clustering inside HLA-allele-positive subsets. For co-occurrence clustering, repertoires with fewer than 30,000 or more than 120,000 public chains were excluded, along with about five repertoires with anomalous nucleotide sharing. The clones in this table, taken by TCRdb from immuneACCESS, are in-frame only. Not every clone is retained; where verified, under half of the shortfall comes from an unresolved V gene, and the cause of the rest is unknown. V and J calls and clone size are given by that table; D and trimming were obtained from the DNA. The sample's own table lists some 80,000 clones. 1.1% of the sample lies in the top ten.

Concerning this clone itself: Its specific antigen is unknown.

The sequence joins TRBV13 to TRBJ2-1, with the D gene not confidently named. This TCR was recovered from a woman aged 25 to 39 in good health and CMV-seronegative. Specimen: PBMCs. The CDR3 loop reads CASSLTVAQNEQFF. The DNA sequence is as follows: TGTGCCAGCAGCTTAACAGTCGCTCAGAATGAGCAGTTCTTC.